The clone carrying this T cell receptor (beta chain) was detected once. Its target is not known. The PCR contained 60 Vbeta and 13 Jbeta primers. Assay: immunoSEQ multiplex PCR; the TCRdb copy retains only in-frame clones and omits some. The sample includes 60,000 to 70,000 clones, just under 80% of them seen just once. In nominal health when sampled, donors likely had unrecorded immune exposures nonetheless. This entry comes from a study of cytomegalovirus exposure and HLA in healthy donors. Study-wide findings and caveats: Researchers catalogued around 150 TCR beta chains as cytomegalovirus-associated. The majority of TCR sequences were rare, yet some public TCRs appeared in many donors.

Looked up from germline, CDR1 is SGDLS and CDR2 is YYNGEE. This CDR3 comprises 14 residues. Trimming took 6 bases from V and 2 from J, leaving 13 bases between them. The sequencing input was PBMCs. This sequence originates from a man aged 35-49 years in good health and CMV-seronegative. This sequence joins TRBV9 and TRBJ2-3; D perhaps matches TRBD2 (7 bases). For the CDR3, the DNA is TGTGCCAGCATGAAGGGGGGGCCCACAGATACGCAGTATTTT. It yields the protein CASMKGGPTDTQYF.